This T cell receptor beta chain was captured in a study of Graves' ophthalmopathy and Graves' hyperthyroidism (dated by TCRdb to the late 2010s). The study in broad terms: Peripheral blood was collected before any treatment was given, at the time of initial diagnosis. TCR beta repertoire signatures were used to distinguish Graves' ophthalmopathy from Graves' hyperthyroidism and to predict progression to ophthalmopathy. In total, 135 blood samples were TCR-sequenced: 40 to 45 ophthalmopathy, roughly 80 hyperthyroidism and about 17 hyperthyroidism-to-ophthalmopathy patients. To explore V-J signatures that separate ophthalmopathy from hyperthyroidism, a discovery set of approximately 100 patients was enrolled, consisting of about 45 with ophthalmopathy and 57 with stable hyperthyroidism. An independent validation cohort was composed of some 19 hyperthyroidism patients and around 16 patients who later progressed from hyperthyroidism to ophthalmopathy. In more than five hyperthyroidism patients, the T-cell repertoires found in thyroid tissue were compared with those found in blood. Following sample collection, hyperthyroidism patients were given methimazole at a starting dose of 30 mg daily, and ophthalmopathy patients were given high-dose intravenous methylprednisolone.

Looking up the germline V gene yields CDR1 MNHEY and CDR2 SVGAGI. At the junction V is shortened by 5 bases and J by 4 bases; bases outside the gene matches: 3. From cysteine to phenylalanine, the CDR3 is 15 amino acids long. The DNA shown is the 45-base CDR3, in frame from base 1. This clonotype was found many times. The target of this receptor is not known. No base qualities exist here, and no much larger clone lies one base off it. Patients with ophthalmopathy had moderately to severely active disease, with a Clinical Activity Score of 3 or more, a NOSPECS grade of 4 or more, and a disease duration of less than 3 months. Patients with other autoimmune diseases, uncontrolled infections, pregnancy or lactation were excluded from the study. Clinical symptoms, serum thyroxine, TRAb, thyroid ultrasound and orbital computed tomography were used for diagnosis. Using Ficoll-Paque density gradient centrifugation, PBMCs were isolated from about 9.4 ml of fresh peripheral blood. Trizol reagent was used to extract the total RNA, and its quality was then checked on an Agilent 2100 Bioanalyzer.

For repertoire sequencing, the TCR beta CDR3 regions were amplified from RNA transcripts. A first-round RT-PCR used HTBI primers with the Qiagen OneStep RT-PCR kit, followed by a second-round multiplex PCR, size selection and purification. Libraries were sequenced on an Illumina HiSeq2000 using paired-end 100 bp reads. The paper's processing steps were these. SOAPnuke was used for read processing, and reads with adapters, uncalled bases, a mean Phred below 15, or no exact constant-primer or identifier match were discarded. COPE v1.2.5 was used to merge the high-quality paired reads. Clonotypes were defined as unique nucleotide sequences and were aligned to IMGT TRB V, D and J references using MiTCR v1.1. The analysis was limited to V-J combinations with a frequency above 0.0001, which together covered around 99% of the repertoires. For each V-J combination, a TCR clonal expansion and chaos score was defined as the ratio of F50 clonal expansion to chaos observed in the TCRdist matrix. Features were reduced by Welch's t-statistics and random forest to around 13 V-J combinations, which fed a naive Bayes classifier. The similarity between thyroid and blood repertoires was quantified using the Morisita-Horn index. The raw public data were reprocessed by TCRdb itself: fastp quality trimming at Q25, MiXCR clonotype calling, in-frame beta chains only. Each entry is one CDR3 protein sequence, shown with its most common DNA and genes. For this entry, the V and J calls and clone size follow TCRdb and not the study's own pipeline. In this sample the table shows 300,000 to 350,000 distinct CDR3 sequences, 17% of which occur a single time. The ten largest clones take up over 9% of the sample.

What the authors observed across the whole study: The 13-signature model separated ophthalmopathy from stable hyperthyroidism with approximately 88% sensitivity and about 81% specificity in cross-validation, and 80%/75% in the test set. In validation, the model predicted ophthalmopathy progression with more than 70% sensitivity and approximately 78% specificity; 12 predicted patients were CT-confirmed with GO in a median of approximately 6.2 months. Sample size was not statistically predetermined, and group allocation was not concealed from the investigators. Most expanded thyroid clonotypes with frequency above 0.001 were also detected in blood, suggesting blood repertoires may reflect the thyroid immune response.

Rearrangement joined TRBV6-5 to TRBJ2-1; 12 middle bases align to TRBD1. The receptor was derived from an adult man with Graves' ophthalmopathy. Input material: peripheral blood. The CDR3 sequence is CASSRDRGLYNEQFF. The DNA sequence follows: TGTGCCAGCAGTAGGGACAGGGGGCTATACAATGAGCAGTTCTTC.